The source of this T cell receptor beta chain is a study of T cells in Graves' hyperthyroidism and ophthalmopathy. This clonotype has ten or more counts. The V end lost 9 bases, the J end lost 4 bases, and 18 bases lay between the germline ends. The CDR3 sequence is 15 residues long. RNA transcripts served as the template for amplifying TCR beta CDR3 regions. The HTBI primer set drove a first-round RT-PCR of the TCR CDR3. TCRdb used MiXCR to reprocess the multiplex PCR reads, holding one entry per CDR3 protein. The repertoire includes fewer than 650,000 distinct CDR3 sequences, around 14% of them detected once, and around 7% sits in the top ten.

The chain recombines TRBV12-3 or TRBV12-4 with TRBJ2-2; D is perhaps TRBD1 or TRBD2 (6 bases each). The sequence derives from a woman between 18 and 29 years old with Graves' ophthalmopathy. The sequencing sample was made of blood. CDR3 protein: CASSLTSRGTGELFF. The DNA of the CDR3 is TGTGCCAGTTCCCTTACTAGCAGGGGCACCGGGGAGCTGTTTTTT.